The entry that follows covers one TCR beta chain sequence. RNA extraction was followed by reverse transcription into cDNA, which acted as the sequencing template. The repertoire was sequenced with immunoSEQ multiplex PCR; TCRdb's copy has only in-frame clones and lacks some. The sample includes about 250,000 clones, about 60% of them seen just once. The sample originates from a study of CD8+ T cells in alopecia areata. Noted treatment: oral pan-JAK inhibitor, 5-10 mg twice daily. Those with alopecia areata gave lesional scalp punch biopsies and peripheral blood. The J segment lost 4 bases and the V segment lost 8 bases, leaving 13 bases of the junction unmatched. Germline V CDR1 and CDR2: SEHNR, FQNEAQ (reference sequence). The CDR3 has 16 amino acids.

The receptor was isolated from a human donor with alopecia areata. This chain links TRBV7-9 with TRBJ1-5, with 8 positions matching TRBD1. Sequencing was performed on CD4+ T cells sorted from blood, taken at approximately week 51, from a patient treated with tofacitinib. The CDR3 loop is CASQPIQGANNQPQHF. The CDR3 nucleotides are TGTGCCAGCCAGCCCATCCAGGGGGCTAATAATCAGCCCCAGCATTTT. Supplemented by reference TRBV7-9 and TRBJ1-5, the full variable domain reads DTGVSQNPRHKITKRGQNVTFRCDPISEHNRLYWYRQTLGQGPEFLTYFQNEAQLEKSRLLSDRFSAERPKGSFSTLEIQRTEQGDSAMYLCASQPIQGANNQPQHFGDGTRLSIL.